This T cell receptor (beta chain) came from a study of shared clonotypes between healthy human individuals. The wider study: The donors, two women and three men, were aged 18 to 49.

Memory CD4+ cells were the fraction left after CD45RA+ naive selection. Trimming took 6 bases from V and 7 from J, leaving 22 bases between them. This CDR3 is built from 16 residues. From germline, CDR1 is MNHNS and CDR2 SASEGT. The assay used deep level. Clones were sequenced by immunoSEQ multiplex PCR, and TCRdb holds only the in-frame ones, with some missing. The sample consists of 330,000 or so clones, around 70% of them appearing once. The chain couples TRBV6-1 to TRBJ2-1, with a possible D match to TRBD1 (5 bases). Sequenced input: memory CD4+ T cells sorted from blood. The subset is: CD45RA-negative fraction. The clonotype was recovered from a man aged 25 to 40 in good health. DNA for the CDR3: TGTGCCAGCAGGGAAATCCTTAGTGGGGCGAAAAATGAGCAGTTCTTC. Its translation is CASREILSGAKNEQFF.